The 6 T cell receptor beta chains given below trace back to one sample, sequenced in a study of shared clonotypes between healthy human individuals. Measured with immunoSEQ multiplex PCR; TCRdb has only the in-frame clones, and not every one. The sample contains about 480,000 clones, almost 80% of which appear only once. The sample taken for sequencing was PBMCs. The source is a woman aged 35 to 49 in good health. Some clones in this sample may be carry-over from other donors' samples.

The rearrangement links TRBV28 to TRBJ2-3, with 10 bases lining up with TRBD2. The germline V gene has CDR1 MDHEN and CDR2 SYDVKM. There are 15 residues in the CDR3. The V segment lost 3 bases and the J segment 4 bases; nucleotides outside the gene matches: 4. CDR3 region: CASSFLLAGADTQYF. CDR3 DNA: TGTGCCAGCAGTTTCCTGCTAGCGGGAGCAGATACGCAGTATTTT.

This clone was observed a handful of times. This CDR3 is CASRQGAGGANVLTF. The CDR3 DNA reads TGTGCCAGCAGACAGGGGGCGGGCGGGGCCAACGTCCTGACTTTC. The chain uses TRBV6-5 and TRBJ2-6, with TRBD1 matching 9 bases. The CDR3 consists of 15 residues. In germline, CDR1 is MNHEY, CDR2 SVGAGI. The V and J ends lost 6 bases and 4 bases, in that order; junction bases with no gene match: 4.

This chain joins TRBV4-1 and TRBJ2-7; 9 positions agree with TRBD2. Germline CDR1 reads MGHRA; CDR2 reads YSYEKL. Trimming took 0 bases from V and 3 from J; bases not matched to a gene: 12. The CDR3 sequence is 18 residues long. The CDR3 DNA follows: TGCGCCAGCAGCCAAGATCCGGCTAGCGGGATATCGGGCTACGAGCAGTACTTC. Encoded protein: CASSQDPASGISGYEQYF.

This chain joins TRBV28 and TRBJ2-1; D not resolved. V was shortened by 3 bases and J by 7 bases, with 19 bases between the two germline ends. Germline CDR1 and CDR2: MDHEN and SYDVKM. This CDR3 has 16 residues. The CDR3 reads CASSLRSLYSENEQFF. CDR3 nucleotides: TGTGCCAGCAGTTTGCGGAGCTTATACTCCGAGAATGAGCAGTTCTTC.

This sequence joins TRBV28 and TRBJ2-7; the match to TRBD1 covers 9 bases. CDR3 length: 14 residues. The V gene end was trimmed by 6 bases and the J gene end by 3 bases; junction bases not matched to a gene: 6. The germline gives CDR1 MDHEN, CDR2 SYDVKM. CDR3 bases: TGTGCCAGCAGCCCTTCGGGACAGGGCTACGAGCAGTACTTC. This translates into CASSPSGQGYEQYF.

Here the CDR3 DNA reads TGTGCCAGCAGCTTAGCGGGGGGCAGGACAGATACGCAGTATTTT. This sequence encodes CASSLAGGRTDTQYF. This chain links TRBV7-8 with TRBJ2-3; D possibly uses TRBD1 or TRBD2 (6 bases each). The V end was cut by 0 bases, the J end by 3 bases, with 10 bases between. The CDR3 runs to 15 residues. CDR1 is SGHVS and CDR2 is FQNEAQ in the germline V gene.